Below, 17 T cell receptor beta chains from the same sample are listed, as sequenced in a study of Ad26.COV2.S vaccination and SARS-CoV-2 variants. Treatment here: around 19 received Ad26.COV2.S at low or high dose, single or two shots; 5 received placebo; per-sample allocation not given. The samples were gathered on day 63 after the first injection of vaccine or placebo. Sequencing was performed with immunoSEQ multiplex PCR; in TCRdb, only in-frame clones are kept and a portion is missing. The repertoire holds about 680,000 clones, with roughly 90% as singletons. The specimen comprised peripheral blood, sampled in a trial of Ad26.COV2.S vaccine versus placebo. Receptors were obtained from a person between 18 and 65 years old who received the Ad26.COV2.S COVID-19 vaccine or a placebo.

The CDR3 sequence: CASSLRGRGSYNEQFF. For the CDR3, the DNA is TGTGCCAGCAGCCTGAGAGGGAGGGGCTCCTACAATGAGCAGTTCTTC. The chain is built from TRBV3-1 (or the pseudogene TRBV3-2) and TRBJ2-1, with 7 bases that match TRBD2. The CDR3 spans 16 residues. Germline V lookup: CDR1 LGHDT, CDR2 YNNKEL (reference sequence). The junction had 6 bases not matched to a gene; V was cut back by 4 bases and J by 0 bases.

The rearrangement links TRBV19 to TRBJ1-1; D might be TRBD1 (5 bases). Between the trimmed V and J ends, which lost 5 bases and 1 base, there was a span of 20 bases. CDR1 is LNHDA, CDR2 SQIVND, per germline (reference sequence). The CDR3 is made up of 17 amino acids. The CDR3 protein is CASSARQGGSENTEAFF. The CDR3 DNA sequence: TGTGCCAGTAGTGCACGTCAGGGAGGCTCGGAGAACACTGAAGCTTTCTTT.

The chain employs TRBV6-5 and TRBJ1-1; D is possibly TRBD1 (5 bases). There are 16 residues in the CDR3. The ends were cut back, 1 base at V and 1 base at J, with 13 bases in the middle. From germline, CDR1 is MNHEY and CDR2 SVGAGI. The CDR3: CASSYWGTGGNTEAFF. CDR3 nucleotides: TGTGCCAGCAGTTACTGGGGAACCGGGGGGAACACTGAAGCTTTCTTT.

This rearrangement joins TRBV11-2 to TRBJ2-1; 11 bases fit TRBD2. Germline-derived CDR1 and CDR2 are SGHAT and FQNNGV. This CDR3 spans 17 amino acids. Trimming took 4 bases from V and 2 from J; bases not matched to a gene: 7. The CDR3 DNA follows: TGTGCCAGCAGCTACGTCCTAGCGGGAGGAGCCTACAATGAGCAGTTCTTC. It codes for CASSYVLAGGAYNEQFF.

The chain combines TRBV18 with TRBJ1-1; D might be TRBD1 (5 bases). This CDR3 spans 15 amino acids. The germline CDR1 and CDR2 sequences are KGHSH and LQKENI. Trimming took off 5 bases at V and 5 bases at J, with 18 bases between the two ends. CDR3 DNA: TGTGCCAGCTCAGCTACAGGCGAAGGGAGGACTGAAGCTTTCTTT. It is translated as CASSATGEGRTEAFF.

This clone was seen just once. The chain is built from TRBV30 and TRBJ1-5, with 7 bases matching TRBD1. The CDR3 length is 15 residues. CDR1 and CDR2 (germline): GTSNPN, SVGIG (reference sequence). Unmatched junction bases numbered 7, after V lost 1 base and J lost 4 bases. CDR3 in amino acids: CAWSATQGWNQPQHF. CDR3 nucleotides: TGTGCCTGGAGTGCCACACAGGGGTGGAATCAGCCCCAGCATTTT.

V is TRBV5-1 and J is TRBJ2-5; a possible D gene is TRBD1 (5 bases). Trimming left V 0 bases short and J 3 bases short, with 9 bases between. The length of the CDR3 is 14 residues. Germline values: CDR1 SGHRS, CDR2 YFSETQ. CDR3 nucleotides: TGCGCCAGCAGCTTGGATCAGGGAAAAGAGACCCAGTACTTC. Its translation: CASSLDQGKETQYF.

J is TRBJ2-5 and V is TRBV19; unclear D gene. This CDR3 comprises 15 residues. V lost 0 bases, J lost 2 bases, and 10 bases lay in between. CDR1 and CDR2 (germline): LNHDA, SQIVND (reference sequence). This CDR3 is CASSIDFTRQETQYF. The CDR3 DNA follows: TGTGCCAGTAGTATAGATTTTACGAGACAAGAGACCCAGTACTTC.

V is TRBV5-6 and J is TRBJ2-7; 8 nucleotides align to TRBD2. The length of the CDR3 is 16 residues. V was pared by 4 bases and J by 2 bases, with 11 bases of the junction left unmatched. CDR1 and CDR2 from the germline V gene are SGHDT and YYEEEE. This CDR3 is CASSKRELAATYEQYF. The CDR3, as DNA: TGTGCCAGCAGCAAGAGAGAACTAGCGGCCACCTACGAGCAGTACTTC.

This clone has just one count. The gene calls are TRBV5-1 and TRBJ1-2, with 8 bases lining up with TRBD1. The V and J ends lost 0 bases and 6 bases, in that order; junction bases with no gene match: 1. The CDR3 length is 13 residues. Germline CDR1 is SGHRS and CDR2 is YFSETQ. The CDR3 protein is CASSLAGGNGYTF. DNA for the CDR3: TGCGCCAGCAGCTTGGCAGGGGGCAATGGCTACACCTTC.

The J gene is TRBJ2-7, the V gene TRBV7-2, with 16 bases fitting TRBD2. The CDR3 spans 16 residues. Germline trimming cut 3 bases from V and 6 bases from J; bases unmatched to any gene: 5. CDR1 is SGHTA and CDR2 is FQGNSA in the germline V gene. The CDR3 coding sequence is TGTGCCAGCAGCTTGGGACTAGCGGGGGGGTACGCCGAGCAGTACTTC. Its translation is CASSLGLAGGYAEQYF.

In its sample, this clone was seen once. The J gene is TRBJ1-1, the V gene TRBV4-1, with a weak D call TRBD1 (5 bases). V shed 1 base and J shed 3 bases, with 12 bases lying between them. In germline, CDR1 is MGHRA, CDR2 YSYEKL. CDR3 size: 15 residues. The CDR3 nucleotides are TGCGCCAGCAGCCAAGGGGGCGGGGGAGACACTGAAGCTTTCTTT. Translated: CASSQGGGGDTEAFF.

The rearrangement links TRBV10-1 to TRBJ1-6; D ambiguous. The CDR3 sequence is 14 residues long. Germline V gene data show CDR1 as WNHNN and CDR2 as SYGVQD (reference sequence). Trimming took off 2 bases at V and 5 bases at J, with 7 bases between the two ends. CDR3 nucleotides: TGCGCCAGCAGTGAGCGGCAGGATAATTCACCCCTCCACTTT. This translates into CASSERQDNSPLHF.

V usage is TRBV27 and J usage is TRBJ2-3, with 8 positions matching TRBD2. CDR1 is MNHEY and CDR2 is SMNVEV in the germline V gene (reference sequence). The CDR3 totals 15 residues. The V and J ends lost 2 bases and 2 bases, in that order; junction bases with no gene match: 3. CDR3: CASSLRTSFTDTQYF. The DNA of the CDR3 is TGTGCCAGCAGTTTAAGGACTAGCTTCACAGATACGCAGTATTTT.

This sequence joins TRBV5-1 and TRBJ2-5; D tentatively fits TRBD1 or TRBD2 (5 bases each). The V end lost 0 bases, the J end lost 5 bases, and 17 bases lay between the germline ends. The germline V gene has CDR1 SGHRS and CDR2 YFSETQ. The CDR3 is made up of 16 amino acids. CDR3 sequence reads: CASSLAGADFRETQYF. CDR3 nucleotide sequence: TGCGCCAGCAGCTTGGCCGGGGCGGACTTCCGGGAGACCCAGTACTTC.

The chain joins TRBV6-2 or TRBV6-3 to TRBJ2-7, with no clear D. The CDR3 is made up of 13 amino acids. V was pared by 6 bases and J by 2 bases, with 11 bases between. Per germline, CDR1 MNHEY and CDR2 SVGEGT. CDR3 protein: CASSRPLAYEQYF. CDR3 sequence (DNA): TGTGCCAGCAGCCGGCCCCTCGCCTACGAGCAGTACTTC.

The genes are TRBV4-2 and TRBJ1-5, with TRBD1 as a possible D gene (5 bases). The V gene lost 1 base and the J gene lost 0 bases, with 16 bases spanning the gap. The CDR3 sequence is 18 residues long. Germline CDR1 LGHNA, CDR2 YNFKEQ. CDR3 nucleotide sequence: TGTGCCAGCAGCCAAGGAACTGGGACCCCCGCTAGCAATCAGCCCCAGCATTTT. Translated: CASSQGTGTPASNQPQHF.